One and the same sample provided the 9 T cell receptor beta chains below, sequenced in a study of OX40 agonist ivuxolimab in advanced cancers. Only in-frame clones appear in the TCRdb table, and some are missing; sequencing was by immunoSEQ multiplex PCR. The data hold around 31,000 clones, with 88% observed a single time. The starting material was CD4+ or CD8+ T cells sorted from blood, obtained in a trial of the OX40 agonist ivuxolimab. The receptors stem from an adult with an advanced solid tumor such as melanoma, head and neck, liver or kidney cancer.

The count of this clone is one. The J gene is TRBJ2-2, the V gene TRBV6-5, with TRBD1 matching 10 bases. V dropped 5 bases and J dropped 3; count of bases not matched to a gene: 3. This CDR3 spans 15 amino acids. CDR1 and CDR2 (germline): MNHEY, SVGAGI. The CDR3 region has the DNA TGTGCCAGCAGTACGACAGGGGGCGACACCGGGGAGCTGTTTTTT. Its protein product is CASSTTGGDTGELFF.

As to this clone: Different DNA sequences within this sample yield the same CDR3. This sequence joins TRBV19 and TRBJ1-1; no clear D. The V gene lost 3 bases and the J gene lost 0 bases, with 5 bases spanning the gap. Germline V lookup: CDR1 LNHDA, CDR2 SQIVND (reference sequence). The CDR3 length is 13 residues. CDR3 nucleotides: TGTGCCAGTAGTATCTCACTGAACACTGAAGCTTTCTTT. Protein: CASSISLNTEAFF.

The chain combines TRBV28 with TRBJ2-7, with TRBD1 matching over 9 bases. Trimming took 5 bases from V and 3 from J; bases not matched to a gene: 11. CDR1 and CDR2 (germline): MDHEN, SYDVKM. This CDR3 has 16 residues. The CDR3 protein is CASSEIGGQGFYEQYF. CDR3 nucleotide sequence: TGTGCCAGCAGTGAGATAGGGGGACAGGGCTTCTACGAGCAGTACTTC.

The V call is TRBV7-9, the J call TRBJ2-7; TRBD2 agrees at 10 bases. This CDR3 spans 13 amino acids. Germline assignment: CDR1 SEHNR and CDR2 FQNEAQ (reference sequence). Trimming took 4 bases from V and 3 from J; bases not matched to a gene: 0. This chain's CDR3 is CASSSSGSYEQYF. CDR3 sequence (DNA): TGTGCCAGCAGCTCTAGCGGGAGCTACGAGCAGTACTTC. Supplemented by reference TRBV7-9 and TRBJ2-7, the full variable domain reads DTGVSQNPRHKITKRGQNVTFRCDPISEHNRLYWYRQTLGQGPEFLTYFQNEAQLEKSRLLSDRFSAERPKGSFSTLEIQRTEQGDSAMYLCASSSSGSYEQYFGPGTRLTVT.

The chain employs TRBV6-5 and TRBJ1-3, with D uncertain. V was cut by 0 bases and J by 4 bases, with 4 bases left in between. Germline V gene sequence: CDR1 MNHEY, CDR2 SVGAGI. The CDR3 has 13 amino acids. As DNA, the CDR3 is TGTGCCAGCAGTTACTCGAACGGAAACACCATATATTTT. It is translated as CASSYSNGNTIYF.

By its share, this clone is medium-sized. The rearrangement links TRBV6-1 to TRBJ2-7, with a weak D call TRBD1 (6 bases). The germline V gene has CDR1 MNHNS and CDR2 SASEGT. The length of the CDR3 is 15 residues. The ends were cut back, 6 bases at V and 1 base at J, with 16 bases in the middle. The CDR3 DNA sequence: TGTGCCAGCAGATCCCGGACAGCCGGTTCCTACGAGCAGTACTTC. Translating it yields CASRSRTAGSYEQYF.

The J gene is TRBJ2-5, the V gene TRBV7-9; D gene uncertain. V lost 2 bases and J 5 bases, leaving 12 bases between the germline ends. CDR1 is SEHNR and CDR2 is FQNEAQ in the germline V gene (reference sequence). The CDR3 totals 14 residues. For the CDR3, the DNA is TGTGCCAGCAGCTTATCTGGTTTTGGCGAGACCCAGTACTTC. Translating it yields CASSLSGFGETQYF.

The chain couples TRBV2 to TRBJ2-5, with D perhaps matching TRBD1 (5 bases). V shed 10 bases and J shed 1 base, with 10 bases lying between them. Per the germline V gene, CDR1 is SNHLY and CDR2 is FYNNEI. The CDR3 length is 12 residues. The CDR3 reads CATSRAQETQYF. CDR3 nucleotides: TGTGCCACTTCCAGGGCCCAAGAGACCCAGTACTTC.

V and J are TRBV7-6 and TRBJ2-7, with D unresolved. Between the trimmed V and J ends, which lost 3 bases and 5 bases, there was a span of 8 bases. CDR3 length equals 12 residues. Germline CDR1 and CDR2: SGHVS and FNYEAQ. The CDR3 DNA reads as TGTGCCAGCAGCTTGTATAGGAACGAGCAGTACTTC. It encodes CASSLYRNEQYF.